These 25 T cell receptor beta chains were all obtained from the same sample, sequenced in a study of cytomegalovirus exposure and HLA in healthy donors. With 60 Vbeta and 13 Jbeta primers, the PCR was carried out. Profiling relied on immunoSEQ multiplex PCR, and the TCRdb table lists in-frame clones only, not all of them. Of some 100,000 clones listed, 65% to 80% are singletons. Material: PBMCs. The receptors originated from a woman between 50 and 59 years old in good health and CMV-seropositive.

The gene calls are TRBV29-1 and TRBJ1-4; 7 bases fit TRBD1. This CDR3 comprises 14 residues. Trimming at V came to 7 bases and at J to 5 bases, leaving 10 bases not matched to a gene. Germline V gene lookup returns CDR1 SQVTM and CDR2 ANQGSEA. CDR3 in amino acids: CSAAKQGSNEKLFF. CDR3 DNA: TGCAGCGCCGCAAAACAGGGGAGCAATGAAAAACTGTTTTTT.

The chain uses TRBV9 and TRBJ2-3, with TRBD2 matching over 7 bases. Germline assignment: CDR1 SGDLS and CDR2 YYNGEE. V shed 3 bases, J shed 6 bases, and the junction held 22 bases outside the gene matches. The CDR3 consists of 19 residues. The CDR3 DNA follows: TGTGCCAGCAGCGCTGCGACTGGGACGGGGGAGGGCCTGAGGGATACGCAGTATTTT. Amino acid sequence: CASSAATGTGEGLRDTQYF.

The J gene is TRBJ2-5, the V gene TRBV11-2, with 8 nucleotides matching TRBD2. V was pared by 5 bases and J by 3 bases, with 5 bases of the junction left unmatched. The germline gives CDR1 SGHAT, CDR2 FQNNGV. The CDR3 is 14 residues long. CDR3 amino acids: CASSISGAKETQYF. Here the CDR3 DNA reads TGTGCCAGCAGCATTAGCGGGGCTAAAGAGACCCAGTACTTC.

The chain recombines TRBV5-1 with TRBJ2-4; maybe TRBD1 (5 bases). CDR3 length: 13 residues. Trimming removed 4 bases from V and 8 bases from J, with 13 bases in between. CDR1 is SGHRS and CDR2 is YFSETQ in the germline V gene. The DNA for the CDR3 is TGCGCCAGCAGCCTAGGGGCACCCGACATTCAGTACTTC. This translates into CASSLGAPDIQYF. Full variable domain (outside the CDR3, taken from reference TRBV5-1 and TRBJ2-4): KAGVTQTPRYLIKTRGQQVTLSCSPISGHRSVSWYQQTPGQGLQFLFEYFSETQRNKGNFPGRFSGRQFSNSRSEMNVSTLELGDSALYLCASSLGAPDIQYFGAGTRLSVL.

This clone was detected only once. The chain joins TRBV5-8 to TRBJ2-6, with 9 bases matching TRBD1. Germline CDR1 is SGHTS and CDR2 is YDEGEE. The CDR3 runs 15 residues. Trimming took 4 bases from V and 4 from J; bases not matched to a gene: 3. CDR3 sequence reads: CASSNRGLGANVLTF. As DNA, the CDR3 is TGTGCCAGCAGCAACAGGGGGCTCGGGGCCAACGTCCTGACTTTC.

This chain joins TRBV28 and TRBJ1-1, with 7 bases lining up with TRBD1. This CDR3 region has 12 residues. Germline lookup yields CDR1 MDHEN and CDR2 SYDVKM. With V trimmed by 7 bases and J by 10 bases, 9 bases remained unmatched. CDR3 coding DNA: TGTGCCAGCACTCGACAGGGCGACGGAGCTTTCTTT. It yields the protein CASTRQGDGAFF. Full variable domain (remainder filled in from reference TRBV28 and TRBJ1-1): DVKVTQSSRYLVKRTGEKVFLECVQDMDHENMFWYRQDPGLGLRLIYFSYDVKMKEKGDIPEGYSVSREKKERFSLILESASTNQTSMYLCASTRQGDGAFFGQGTRLTVV.

V is TRBV7-3 and J is TRBJ2-7; D possibly corresponds to TRBD2 (5 bases). Germline CDR1 reads SGHTA; CDR2 reads FQGTGA. V gave up 1 base and J gave up 0 bases, with 10 bases separating them. The CDR3 runs 15 residues. The CDR3 is CASSLNGGASYEQYF. In nucleotides, the CDR3 is TGTGCCAGCAGCTTAAACGGAGGCGCCTCCTACGAGCAGTACTTC.

The V gene is TRBV10-3, the J gene TRBJ2-7; 8 nucleotides line up with TRBD1. Trimming removed 0 bases from V and 4 bases from J; junction bases left unmatched: 2. Germline lookup yields CDR1 ENHRY and CDR2 SYGVKD. This CDR3 is 14 amino acids long. Here the CDR3 reads CAISESTGVYEQYF. The CDR3 DNA follows: TGTGCCATCAGTGAGTCGACAGGGGTGTACGAGCAGTACTTC.

This clone was seen once. The rearrangement uses TRBV7-6 and TRBJ1-4; D perhaps matches TRBD1 (6 bases). V was pared by 4 bases and J by 5 bases, with 14 bases between. The CDR3 is made up of 15 amino acids. From germline, CDR1 is SGHVS and CDR2 FNYEAQ. CDR3 DNA: TGTGCCAGCAGCTATAATGGACAGCAAAATGAAAAACTGTTTTTT. Protein: CASSYNGQQNEKLFF. Complete variable domain (other parts from reference TRBV7-6 and TRBJ1-4): GAGVSQSPRYKVTKRGQDVALRCDPISGHVSLYWYRQALGQGPEFLTYFNYEAQQDKSGLPNDRFSAERPEGSISTLTIQRTEQRDSAMYRCASSYNGQQNEKLFFGSGTQLSVL.

V is TRBV6-5 and J is TRBJ2-7; D is uncertain. Germline V gene data show CDR1 as MNHEY and CDR2 as SVGAGI. The CDR3 has 12 residues. V dropped 2 bases and J dropped 5 bases, with 7 bases sitting between them. CDR3 nucleotide sequence: TGTGCCAGCAGTTACGGGCGACACGAGCAGTACTTC. Its translation: CASSYGRHEQYF.

The chain is built from TRBV5-4 and TRBJ2-2, with TRBD2 matching 16 bases. Germline trimming cut 6 bases from V and 1 base from J; bases unmatched to any gene: 3. CDR3 length: 17 residues. The germline gives CDR1 SGHNT, CDR2 YYREEE (reference sequence). CDR3 region: CASKGLAGGQNTGELFF. The CDR3 DNA is TGTGCCAGCAAGGGACTAGCGGGGGGGCAGAACACCGGGGAGCTGTTTTTT.

This clone occurred once. The chain couples TRBV9 to TRBJ2-7; 12 bases agree with TRBD1. V lost 0 bases and J lost 5; bases outside the gene matches: 3. The CDR3 covers 15 residues. From germline, CDR1 is SGDLS and CDR2 YYNGEE. The CDR3 bases are TGTGCCAGCAGCGTAGAGGGGACAGGGGGCAACGAGCAGTACTTC. Protein sequence: CASSVEGTGGNEQYF.

This chain connects TRBV30 to TRBJ2-5; no firm D call. V dropped 7 bases and J dropped 2 bases, with 8 bases sitting between them. The CDR3 contains 11 residues. Germline CDR1 GTSNPN, CDR2 SVGIG (reference sequence). CDR3: CASGGQETQYF. As DNA, the CDR3 is TGTGCCTCGGGTGGGCAAGAGACCCAGTACTTC.

The gene calls are TRBV2 and TRBJ1-2; 7 nucleotides match TRBD1. V lost 2 bases, J lost 0 bases, and 6 bases stayed unmatched. The CDR3 has 16 residues. CDR1 SNHLY and CDR2 FYNNEI come from the germline V gene. CDR3 nucleotide sequence: TGTGCCAGCAGTGAAAACCCGGGACAGCCTAACTATGGCTACACCTTC. Translation: CASSENPGQPNYGYTF.

This clone was detected a few times. CDR3 in DNA: TGTGCCAGCAGTTTAACGGGGACTACTACTTACGAGCAGTACTTC. Protein product: CASSLTGTTTYEQYF. The chain uses TRBV6-5 and TRBJ2-7, with 7 bases aligning to TRBD2. The CDR3 sequence is 15 residues long. V dropped 4 bases and J dropped 4; count of bases not matched to a gene: 10. The germline gives CDR1 MNHEY, CDR2 SVGAGI.

This rearrangement joins TRBV7-3 to TRBJ1-5; possible D gene TRBD1, 6 bases. V was trimmed by 1 base and J by 4 bases, leaving 14 bases between them. CDR1 is SGHTA, CDR2 FQGTGA, per germline. The CDR3 has 16 residues. The CDR3 DNA is TGTGCCAGCAGCTTAAGGTTGGGGGCTCTAAATCAGCCCCAGCATTTT. Amino acids: CASSLRLGALNQPQHF.

The chain uses TRBV29-1 and TRBJ2-3; 13 bases are a match to TRBD2. The CDR3 runs 15 residues. Germline trimming cut 4 bases from V and 2 bases from J; bases unmatched to any gene: 3. From germline, CDR1 is SQVTM and CDR2 ANQGSEA. The CDR3, as DNA: TGCAGCGTTGTTGGACTAGCGGGAGACACAGATACGCAGTATTTT. Amino acids: CSVVGLAGDTDTQYF.

The gene calls are TRBV4-1 and TRBJ2-7; D call uncertain. Germline CDR1 reads MGHRA; CDR2 reads YSYEKL. Trimming took off 1 base at V and 3 bases at J, with 7 bases between the two ends. This CDR3 has 13 amino acids. CDR3 residues: CASSQGSIYEQYF. The DNA for the CDR3 is TGCGCCAGCAGCCAAGGTTCCATCTACGAGCAGTACTTC.

The rearrangement uses TRBV27 and TRBJ2-7; 7 bases are a match to TRBD1. The CDR3 runs to 14 residues. Germline V gives CDR1 MNHEY, CDR2 SMNVEV (reference sequence). V shed 5 bases, J shed 2 bases, and the junction held 6 bases outside the gene matches. In DNA, the CDR3 is TGTGCCAGCAGTCGCGACAGGGTAGCCTACGAGCAGTACTTC. This encodes CASSRDRVAYEQYF.

The chain uses TRBV5-8 and TRBJ1-5; 9 nucleotides line up with TRBD1. Germline loops: CDR1 SGHTS, CDR2 YDEGEE. The CDR3 is 15 residues long. Trimming cost V 2 bases and J 3 bases; bases outside gene matches: 3. The CDR3 DNA reads as TGTGCCAGCAGCTTTGGACAGGGGAACAATCAGCCCCAGCATTTT. Translating gives CASSFGQGNNQPQHF.

This clone was detected a few times. The V and J genes are TRBV30 and TRBJ2-5; no definite D call. Germline-derived CDR1 and CDR2 are GTSNPN and SVGIG (reference sequence). Trimming pared 3 bases from V and 5 bases from J, leaving 7 bases between. The CDR3 runs to 11 residues. The CDR3 is CAWSVSETQYF. CDR3 bases: TGTGCCTGGAGCGTCTCGGAGACCCAGTACTTC.

In DNA, the CDR3 is TGTGCCAGCAGTCCCTGGGACAGCGTCACTGAAGCTTTCTTT. This encodes CASSPWDSVTEAFF. This chain uses TRBV28 with TRBJ1-1; 7 bases fit TRBD1. The CDR3 sequence is 14 residues long. V shed 5 bases and J 4 bases; nucleotides not matched to a gene: 7. Germline V gene data show CDR1 as MDHEN and CDR2 as SYDVKM.

This chain joins TRBV5-1 and TRBJ2-7, with D tentatively TRBD1 (6 bases). Trimming left V 4 bases short and J 3 bases short, with 14 bases between. The CDR3 contains 14 residues. From germline, CDR1 is SGHRS and CDR2 YFSETQ. The CDR3 here is CASSPLGRGYEQYF. CDR3 nucleotide sequence: TGCGCCAGCAGCCCCCTCGGCAGGGGCTACGAGCAGTACTTC.

This clone has only a few counts. This sequence joins TRBV29-1 and TRBJ2-1; 10 bases fit TRBD2. CDR3 length: 14 amino acids. In germline, CDR1 is SQVTM, CDR2 ANQGSEA. The V segment lost 7 bases and the J segment 1 base; nucleotides outside the gene matches: 4. CDR3 sequence (DNA): TGCAGCGGAAAGCGGGAGGGTTCCTACAATGAGCAGTTCTTC. Amino acid sequence: CSGKREGSYNEQFF.

The chain joins TRBV6-5 to TRBJ1-2; 8 bases map to TRBD1. The length of the CDR3 is 11 residues. Germline V gene lookup returns CDR1 MNHEY and CDR2 SVGAGI. The V and J ends lost 9 bases and 8 bases, in that order; junction bases with no gene match: 5. The CDR3 DNA sequence: TGTGCCAGTTACAGGGGGAGAGGCTACACCTTC. This translates into CASYRGRGYTF.